This TCR beta chain appears in the sequencing data of a study of shared clonotypes between healthy human individuals. Study-wide results and limits: It was the non-shared clonotypes that had lower generation probabilities than clonotypes shared by all four donors. Compared with memory subsets, naive subsets generally had larger estimated richness.

The V gene's germline CDR1 is DFQATT and CDR2 SNEGSKA (reference sequence). The CDR3 totals 11 residues. The V gene lost 4 bases and the J gene lost 3 bases, with 7 bases spanning the gap. TCRdb's table, derived via immunoSEQ multiplex PCR, lists solely in-frame clones and lacks some. Found here are approximately 1,000,000 clones, approximately 80% of them singletons; the top ten hold 0.52%. In regard to this clone: Its antigen is not known.

Sequences were obtained from memory CD4+ T cells from PBMCs. The subset here: CD45RA-negative fraction. The gene calls are TRBV20-1 and TRBJ2-7; D unresolved. This clonotype originated in a man between 18 and 35 years old in good health. Some clones in this sample may be carry-over from other donors' samples. The CDR3 is CSATGVYEQYF. CDR3 nucleotide sequence: TGCAGTGCTACTGGGGTCTACGAGCAGTACTTC.